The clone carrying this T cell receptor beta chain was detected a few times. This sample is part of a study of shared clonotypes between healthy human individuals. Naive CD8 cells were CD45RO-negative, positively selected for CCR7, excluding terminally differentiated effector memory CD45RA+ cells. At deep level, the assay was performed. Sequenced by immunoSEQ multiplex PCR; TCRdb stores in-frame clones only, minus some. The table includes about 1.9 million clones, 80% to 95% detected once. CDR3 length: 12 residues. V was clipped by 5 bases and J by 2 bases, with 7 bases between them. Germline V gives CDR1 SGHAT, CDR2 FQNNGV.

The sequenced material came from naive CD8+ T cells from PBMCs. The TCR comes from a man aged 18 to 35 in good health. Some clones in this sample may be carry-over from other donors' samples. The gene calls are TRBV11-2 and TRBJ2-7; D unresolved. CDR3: CASSPPAYEQYF. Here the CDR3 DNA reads TGTGCCAGCAGCCCCCCCGCCTACGAGCAGTACTTC.